This TCR beta chain was found in a study of cytomegalovirus exposure and HLA in healthy donors. Amplification used 60 Vbeta primers and 13 Jbeta primers. Using immunoSEQ multiplex PCR, the repertoire was profiled, and TCRdb retains in-frame clones only, with some absent. Among roughly 95,000 clones listed, roughly 72% were seen once. The CDR3 is 15 amino acids. V was pared by 4 bases and J by 1 base, with 7 bases of the junction left unmatched. The V gene's germline CDR1 is SGDLS and CDR2 YYNGEE. Healthy individuals who donated bone marrow served as the donors. Worth noting for this clone: Antigen unknown.

The study's findings and limits: Through in vitro validation, three CMV-associated chains were shown to be specific for CMV antigens. Excluded were some V segments that proved indistinguishable, including TRBV6-2 and TRBV6-3. In a later analysis, TCR beta V- and J-gene trimming showed a link to a missense DCLRE1C variant.

The chain combines TRBV9 with TRBJ1-2; 7 bases match TRBD1. Sequencing input: PBMCs. The clonotype originates from a man aged 25-40 years in good health and CMV-seropositive. CDR3 amino acids: CASSNTGVRNYGYTF. The CDR3, as DNA: TGTGCCAGCAGCAATACAGGGGTTCGTAACTATGGCTACACCTTC. Together with reference TRBV9 and TRBJ1-2, the CDR3 gives the full variable domain: DSGVTQTPKHLITATGQRVTLRCSPRSGDLSVYWYQQSLDQGLQFLIQYYNGEERAKGNILERFSAQQFPDLHSELNLSSLELGDSALYFCASSNTGVRNYGYTFGSGTRLTVV.